Described below is a single T cell receptor beta chain sequence and its context. Random hexamers were used to reverse transcribe roughly 0.45 to 1 ug of RNA. TCRdb passed the immunoSEQ multiplex PCR reads through MiXCR, listing each CDR3 protein once. The repertoire holds more than 130,000 distinct CDR3 sequences, with 90% to 95% as singletons. The CDR3 spans 15 residues. Trimming cost V 5 bases and J 0 bases, with 14 bases left between them. The data are from a study of CD8 T cells in Susac syndrome. This sequence joins TRBV12-3 or TRBV12-4 and TRBJ2-7; the D is unclear. The specimen sequenced was CD8+ T cells from PBMCs. The TCR sequence derives from a human donor in good health. CDR3 sequence reads: CASSINREFSYEQYF. The CDR3 nucleotides read TGTGCCAGCAGTATAAACAGAGAGTTCTCCTACGAGCAGTACTTC.